This TCR beta chain was observed in a study of T cell changes during pregnancy in multiple sclerosis. Sequenced by immunoSEQ multiplex PCR; TCRdb stores in-frame clones only, minus some. The sample lists approximately 69,000 clones, around 94% occurring once. V gave up 3 bases and J gave up 0 bases, with 9 bases separating them. Germline assignment: CDR1 SGHTA and CDR2 FQGTGA. The CDR3 totals 15 residues. Sample: peripheral blood, taken in the third trimester of pregnancy. The receptor was isolated from a female donor with multiple sclerosis, enrolled in a pregnancy study. This chain uses TRBV7-3 with TRBJ2-1; D is possibly TRBD2 (5 bases). The CDR3 reads CASSFRGSSYNEQFF. The CDR3 DNA reads TGTGCCAGCAGCTTTCGGGGAAGCTCCTACAATGAGCAGTTCTTC.